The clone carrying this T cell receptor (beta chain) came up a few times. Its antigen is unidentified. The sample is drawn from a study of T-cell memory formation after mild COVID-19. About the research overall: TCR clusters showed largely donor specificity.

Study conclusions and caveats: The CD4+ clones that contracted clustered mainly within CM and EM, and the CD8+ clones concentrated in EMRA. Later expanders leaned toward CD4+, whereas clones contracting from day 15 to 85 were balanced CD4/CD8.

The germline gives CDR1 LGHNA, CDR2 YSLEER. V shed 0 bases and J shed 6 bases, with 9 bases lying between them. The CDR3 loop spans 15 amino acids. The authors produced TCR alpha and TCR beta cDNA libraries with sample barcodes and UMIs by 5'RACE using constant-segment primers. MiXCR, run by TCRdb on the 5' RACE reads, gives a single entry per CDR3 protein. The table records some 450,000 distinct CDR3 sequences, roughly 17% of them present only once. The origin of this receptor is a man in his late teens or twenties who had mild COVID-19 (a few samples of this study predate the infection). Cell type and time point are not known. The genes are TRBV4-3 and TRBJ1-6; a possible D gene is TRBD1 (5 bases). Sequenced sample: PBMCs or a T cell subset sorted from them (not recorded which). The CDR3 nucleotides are TGCGCCAGCAGCCAAGATCTGGGACGTAATTCACCCCTCCACTTT. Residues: CASSQDLGRNSPLHF.